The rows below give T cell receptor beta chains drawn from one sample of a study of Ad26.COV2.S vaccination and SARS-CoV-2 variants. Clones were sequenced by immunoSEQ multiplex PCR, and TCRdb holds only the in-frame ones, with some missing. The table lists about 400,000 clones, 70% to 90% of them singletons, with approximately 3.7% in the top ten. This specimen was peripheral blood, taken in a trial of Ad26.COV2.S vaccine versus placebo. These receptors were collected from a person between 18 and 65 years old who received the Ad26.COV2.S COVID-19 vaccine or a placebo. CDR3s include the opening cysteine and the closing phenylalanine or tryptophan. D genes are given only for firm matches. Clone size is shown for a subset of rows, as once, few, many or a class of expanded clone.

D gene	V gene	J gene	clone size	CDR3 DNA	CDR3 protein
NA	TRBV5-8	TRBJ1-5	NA	TGTGCCAGCAGCCTAGAGTATAGCAATCAGCCCCAGCATTTT	CASSLEYSNQPQHF
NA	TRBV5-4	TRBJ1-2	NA	TGTGCCAGCAGCTTCGGTCCCCTGGCGGGGGCGGAGGGCTACACCTTC	CASSFGPLAGAEGYTF
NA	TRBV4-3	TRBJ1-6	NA	TGCGCCAGCAGCCAAGAGACAGCCAATAATTCACCCCTCCACTTT	CASSQETANNSPLHF
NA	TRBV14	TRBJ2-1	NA	TGTGCCAGCAGCCCCCGGAGGGGGCTTGAGCAGTTCTTC	CASSPRRGLEQFF
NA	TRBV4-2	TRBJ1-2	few	TGTGCCAGCAGCCAAGTGCCCCCGGGCAATTACACCTTC	CASSQVPPGNYTF
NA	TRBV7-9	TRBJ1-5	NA	TGTGCCAGCAGCCCTGGGGGCAGCAATCAGCCCCAGCATTTT	CASSPGGSNQPQHF
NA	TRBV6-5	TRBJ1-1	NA	TGTGCCACCAAGCCCTTCCAGGGTTTGAGCACTGAAGCTTTCTTT	CATKPFQGLSTEAFF
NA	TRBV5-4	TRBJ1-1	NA	TGTGCCAGCAGCTTGGATGGAAACCGGGCTTTCTTT	CASSLDGNRAFF
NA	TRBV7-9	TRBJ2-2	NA	TGTGCCAGCAGCCCTTATGGGGCGAAAACCGGGGAGCTGTTTTTT	CASSPYGAKTGELFF
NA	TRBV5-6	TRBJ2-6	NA	TGTGCCAGCAGCTCCCTGTCCCTTTCCTCTGGGGCCAACGTCCTGACTTTC	CASSSLSLSSGANVLTF
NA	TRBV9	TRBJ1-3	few	TGTGCCAGCAGTACACCCTCGTCTGGAAACACCATATATTTT	CASSTPSSGNTIYF
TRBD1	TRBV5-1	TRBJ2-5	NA	TGCGCCAGCGGGCTGACAGGGGTGGGGACCCAGTACTTC	CASGLTGVGTQYF
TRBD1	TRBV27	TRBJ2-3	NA	TGTGCCAGCAGTTTTGGGACAGGGACAGATACGCAGTATTTT	CASSFGTGTDTQYF
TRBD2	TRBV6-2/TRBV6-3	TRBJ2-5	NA	TGTGCCAGCAGTGACAATCGACTAGCGGGGATCCAAGAGACCCAGTACTTC	CASSDNRLAGIQETQYF
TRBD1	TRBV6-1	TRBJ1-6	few	TGTGCCAGCAGTGAAGCAGCAGGGGGCTCCTATAATTCACCCCTCCACTTT	CASSEAAGGSYNSPLHF
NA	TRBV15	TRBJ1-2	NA	TGTGCCACCAGCAGAGATTACAGGGCCGACTCCTATGGCTACACCTTC	CATSRDYRADSYGYTF
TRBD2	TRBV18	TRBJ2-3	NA	TGTGCCAGCTCACCTGGACGGGGGGACACAGATACGCAGTATTTT	CASSPGRGDTDTQYF
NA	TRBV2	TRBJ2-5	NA	TGTGCCAGCAGTGAGACCAGGGATACCCAGTACTTC	CASSETRDTQYF
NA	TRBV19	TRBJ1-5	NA	TGTGCCAGCCATCCAGAATATAGCAATCAGCCCCAGCATTTT	CASHPEYSNQPQHF
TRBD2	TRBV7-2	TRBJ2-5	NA	TGTGCCAGCAGCCTTTCGCGGGGGGTTTGGGAGACCCAGTACTTC	CASSLSRGVWETQYF
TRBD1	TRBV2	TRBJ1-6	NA	TGTGCCAGCAGTGTGACAGGGCTAGGGTATTCACCCCTCCACTTT	CASSVTGLGYSPLHF
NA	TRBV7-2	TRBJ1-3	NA	TGTGCCAGCAGCCCACAGGGAAGGCGCTCTGGAAACACCATATATTTT	CASSPQGRRSGNTIYF
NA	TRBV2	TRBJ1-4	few	TGTGCCAGCAGTGAAGCCACAGGTCATGAAAAACTGTTTTTT	CASSEATGHEKLFF
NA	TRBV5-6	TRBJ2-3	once	TGTGCCAGCAGTACAATAGATACGCAGTATTTT	CASSTIDTQYF
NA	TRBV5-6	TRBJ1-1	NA	TGTGCCAGCAGCTTAGGAGTAACTGAAGCTTTCTTT	CASSLGVTEAFF
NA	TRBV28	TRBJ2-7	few	TGTGCCAGCAGTCGCAGGTATCTCTACGAGCAGTACTTC	CASSRRYLYEQYF
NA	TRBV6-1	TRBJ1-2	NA	TGTGCCAGCAGTGAAGTTCTAAGGGCAGTTGAAATTCTTGGCTACACCTTC	CASSEVLRAVEILGYTF
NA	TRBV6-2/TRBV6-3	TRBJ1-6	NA	TGTGCCAGCAGTCAACGTGGCTCCTATAATTCACCCCTCCACTTT	CASSQRGSYNSPLHF
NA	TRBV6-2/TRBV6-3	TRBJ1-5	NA	TGTGCCAGCAGTTATCCGCTCCAGGGTCGGGCCAATCAGCCCCAGCATTTT	CASSYPLQGRANQPQHF
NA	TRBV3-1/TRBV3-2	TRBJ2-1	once	TGTGCCAGCAGCCAAGTCCAATGGGAGCAGTTCTTC	CASSQVQWEQFF
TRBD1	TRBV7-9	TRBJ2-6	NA	TGTGCCAGCAGCCCCGGGACAGGGGCTGGGGCCAACGTCCTGACTTTC	CASSPGTGAGANVLTF
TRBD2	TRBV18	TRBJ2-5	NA	TGTGCCAGCTCACCATTGCAACTAGCGGGGGGGCGAGAGACCCAGTACTTC	CASSPLQLAGGRETQYF
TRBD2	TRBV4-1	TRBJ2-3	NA	TGCGCCAGCAGCCAAGGCCTACTAGCGGGAAGCACAGATACGCAGTATTTT	CASSQGLLAGSTDTQYF
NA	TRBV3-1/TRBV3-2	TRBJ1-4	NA	TGTGCCAGCAAGGGGGTACAGTCAAATGAAAAACTGTTTTTT	CASKGVQSNEKLFF
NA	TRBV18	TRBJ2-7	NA	TGTGCCAGCTCACCGGCTGGGTACCAGTCCTACGAGCAGTACTTC	CASSPAGYQSYEQYF
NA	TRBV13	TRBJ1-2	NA	TGTGCCAGCAGCTTAGACCCTCTCCAAGGGGGCTATGGCTACACCTTC	CASSLDPLQGGYGYTF
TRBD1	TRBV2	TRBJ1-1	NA	TGTGCCAGCAGTGGGGACAGGGGGCTCAATTCTGAAGCTTTCTTT	CASSGDRGLNSEAFF
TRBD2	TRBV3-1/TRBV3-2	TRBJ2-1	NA	TGTGCCAGCAGCAACTGGTCCGGGGGGGAAAATGAGCAGTTCTTC	CASSNWSGGENEQFF
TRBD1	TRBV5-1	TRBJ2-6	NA	TGCGCCAGCAGCCAACAGGGGGCCCTTGGGGCCAACGTCCTGACTTTC	CASSQQGALGANVLTF
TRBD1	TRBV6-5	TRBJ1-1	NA	TGTGCCAGCAGTTACGTCACAGGGGGCGAAGCTTTCTTT	CASSYVTGGEAFF
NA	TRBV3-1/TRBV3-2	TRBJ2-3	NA	TGTGCCAGCAGCCGCTACAAATTCAGGGATACGCAGTATTTT	CASSRYKFRDTQYF
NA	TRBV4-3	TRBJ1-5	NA	TGCGCCAGCAGCCAAGGGCGGGTGTCTGGGCGGCAGCCCCAGCATTTT	CASSQGRVSGRQPQHF
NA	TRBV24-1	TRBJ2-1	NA	TGTGCCACCAGTGGTACAGGGATGGGTGAGCAGTTCTTC	CATSGTGMGEQFF
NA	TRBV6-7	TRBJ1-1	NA	TGTGCCAGCAGTTACCATACCGGACGGAACACTGAAGCTTTCTTT	CASSYHTGRNTEAFF
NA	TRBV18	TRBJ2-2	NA	TGTGCCAGCTCACCAAACGTCCGGAGGGTCACCGGGGAGCTGTTTTTT	CASSPNVRRVTGELFF
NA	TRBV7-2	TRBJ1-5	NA	TGTGCCAGCAGCACCTTGAGGGGGGCGGGTCAGCCCCAGCATTTT	CASSTLRGAGQPQHF
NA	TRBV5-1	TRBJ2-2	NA	TGCGCCAGCAGCTTGGGAGGGGCGAACACCGGGGAGCTGTTTTTT	CASSLGGANTGELFF
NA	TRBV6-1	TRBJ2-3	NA	TGTGCCAGCAGTGAATATGCCGGCCCTTTCACAGATACGCAGTATTTT	CASSEYAGPFTDTQYF
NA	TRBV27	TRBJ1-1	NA	TGTGCCAGCCGCGGCGGGTTCGGTACTGAAGCTTTCTTT	CASRGGFGTEAFF
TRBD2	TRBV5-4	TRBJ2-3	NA	TGTGCCAGCAGCTTCCTAGCGGGGGGGAGCACAGATACGCAGTATTTT	CASSFLAGGSTDTQYF
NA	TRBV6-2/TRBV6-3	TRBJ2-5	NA	TGTGCCAGCAGTTACTCGATGTTTGGGGAGACCCAGTACTTC	CASSYSMFGETQYF
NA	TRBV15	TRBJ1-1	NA	TGTGCCACCAGCAGAGATGTATTAGCGCAAGCTTTCTTT	CATSRDVLAQAFF